The 17 T cell receptor beta chains below come from one sample, sequenced in a study of blood T cell repertoires in COVID-19. Method: immunoSEQ multiplex PCR; TCRdb's copy keeps in-frame clones and lacks some. The repertoire has fewer than 150,000 clones, approximately 80% of them found once; the top ten carry roughly 6.5%. Source material: peripheral blood. Every receptor here comes from a human donor in a cohort sampled during active COVID-19.

This clone turned up a few times. The genes are TRBV7-2 and TRBJ1-2; weak D call: TRBD1 (5 bases). V lost 1 base and J lost 4, with 10 bases in between. The CDR3 is made up of 14 amino acids. The germline V gene encodes CDR1 SGHTA and CDR2 FQGNSA. The CDR3 DNA follows: TGTGCCAGCAGCTTAGACAGGAGAGCCTATGGCTACACCTTC. Encoded protein: CASSLDRRAYGYTF.

The gene calls are TRBV6-5 and TRBJ1-1, with 8 bases fitting TRBD1. Trimming at V came to 2 bases and at J to 8 bases, leaving 1 base not matched to a gene. CDR3 size: 12 residues. CDR1 is MNHEY, CDR2 SVGAGI, per germline. The CDR3 region is CASSYRTGEAFF. CDR3 in DNA: TGTGCCAGCAGTTACCGGACAGGGGAAGCTTTCTTT.

The J gene is TRBJ2-7, the V gene TRBV5-6, with 9 bases fitting TRBD1. This CDR3 has 16 amino acids. Trimming took 0 bases from V and 4 from J; bases not matched to a gene: 8. The germline CDR1 and CDR2 sequences are SGHDT and YYEEEE. CDR3: CASSLVGTGYSYEQYF. CDR3 bases: TGTGCCAGCAGCTTGGTCGGGACAGGGTATTCGTACGAGCAGTACTTC. Full variable domain (outside the CDR3, taken from reference TRBV5-6 and TRBJ2-7): DAGVTQSPTHLIKTRGQQVTLRCSPKSGHDTVSWYQQALGQGPQFIFQYYEEEERQRGNFPDRFSGHQFPNYSSELNVNALLLGDSALYLCASSLVGTGYSYEQYFGPGTRLTVT.

This chain connects TRBV10-2 to TRBJ2-3; D possibly matches TRBD1 or TRBD2 (6 bases each). Trimming removed 6 bases at V and 6 bases at J, with 13 bases between. The CDR3 runs to 13 residues. Per germline, CDR1 WSHSY and CDR2 SAAADI. DNA for the CDR3: TGCGCCAGCAGAGAGGGGGGCCGGGATACGCAGTATTTT. Encoded protein: CASREGGRDTQYF.

The V gene is TRBV11-2, the J gene TRBJ2-5; TRBD2 agrees at 13 bases. Trimming at V came to 4 bases and at J to 4 bases, leaving 9 bases not matched to a gene. Germline values: CDR1 SGHAT, CDR2 FQNNGV. The CDR3 has 17 residues. The CDR3 here is CASSSTILAGGRETQYF. The CDR3 nucleotides read TGTGCCAGCAGCTCCACCATACTAGCGGGGGGGCGAGAGACCCAGTACTTC.

This clone appeared once. The rearrangement links TRBV27 to TRBJ1-4, with TRBD1 as a possible D gene (6 bases). V lost 6 bases and J 0 bases, leaving 14 bases between the germline ends. Per germline, CDR1 MNHEY and CDR2 SMNVEV (reference sequence). This CDR3 has 16 residues. The CDR3 loop is CASRKDPGATNEKLFF. The DNA of the CDR3 is TGTGCCAGCAGAAAAGACCCAGGGGCAACTAATGAAAAACTGTTTTTT.

The chain carries TRBV5-4 and TRBJ1-4, with D perhaps matching TRBD1 (5 bases). The CDR3 totals 13 residues. Germline assignment: CDR1 SGHNT and CDR2 YYREEE (reference sequence). V shed 4 bases and J shed 5 bases, with 9 bases lying between them. CDR3 DNA: TGTGCCAGCAGCACCGGACAAAATGAAAAACTGTTTTTT. Residues: CASSTGQNEKLFF.

J is TRBJ1-4 and V is TRBV2; no clear D gene. V was clipped by 3 bases and J by 5 bases, with 4 bases between them. Germline V lookup: CDR1 SNHLY, CDR2 FYNNEI. The CDR3 extends over 12 amino acids. CDR3 residues: CASSDPNEKLFF. The DNA for the CDR3 is TGTGCCAGCAGTGACCCGAATGAAAAACTGTTTTTT.

The rearrangement joins TRBV28 to TRBJ2-5; perhaps TRBD1 as D (6 bases). V was clipped by 5 bases and J by 1 base, with 8 bases between them. Germline CDR1 MDHEN, CDR2 SYDVKM. The CDR3 is 13 residues long. The CDR3 reads CASSNRVQETQYF. DNA of the CDR3: TGTGCCAGCAGTAACAGGGTCCAAGAGACCCAGTACTTC. Variable domain in full (rest from reference TRBV28 and TRBJ2-5): DVKVTQSSRYLVKRTGEKVFLECVQDMDHENMFWYRQDPGLGLRLIYFSYDVKMKEKGDIPEGYSVSREKKERFSLILESASTNQTSMYLCASSNRVQETQYFGPGTRLLVL.

The genes are TRBV7-2 and TRBJ2-3; D possibly corresponds to TRBD1 (5 bases). Per germline, CDR1 SGHTA and CDR2 FQGNSA. V lost 5 bases to trimming and J lost 8 bases, with 17 bases between them. The CDR3 sequence is 14 residues long. Written as DNA, the CDR3 is TGTGCCAGCAGCCTACAAGGGGCGATAGGTACGCAGTATTTT. Encoded protein: CASSLQGAIGTQYF.

CDR3 nucleotides: TGTGCCAGCAATTATGGGGGGTTCTCCTACGAGCAGTACTTC. Its translation is CASNYGGFSYEQYF. V usage is TRBV2 and J usage is TRBJ2-7, with D perhaps matching TRBD2 (6 bases). CDR3 length equals 14 residues. The germline V gene encodes CDR1 SNHLY and CDR2 FYNNEI. The V and J ends lost 7 bases and 0 bases respectively, with 13 bases between them. Full variable domain (rest looked up from reference TRBV2 and TRBJ2-7): EPEVTQTPSHQVTQMGQEVILRCVPISNHLYFYWYRQILGQKVEFLVSFYNNEISEKSEIFDDQFSVERPDGSNFTLKIRSTKLEDSAMYFCASNYGGFSYEQYFGPGTRLTVT.

The V gene is TRBV6-5, the J gene TRBJ1-2; D perhaps matches TRBD1 (5 bases). The V and J ends lost 0 bases and 2 bases respectively, with 13 bases between them. CDR1 is MNHEY, CDR2 SVGAGI, per germline. This CDR3 has 16 amino acids. CDR3 coding DNA: TGTGCCAGCAGTTACTCGGGGGGGGAATCCAACTATGGCTACACCTTC. Residues: CASSYSGGESNYGYTF.

This chain connects TRBV9 to TRBJ2-3; D perhaps matches TRBD2 (5 bases). The CDR3 is made up of 16 amino acids. Trimming left V 0 bases short and J 7 bases short, with 18 bases between. Germline loops: CDR1 SGDLS, CDR2 YYNGEE. The CDR3 region has the DNA TGTGCCAGCAGCGTAGAAGAGCGGCGCCGCGTGAATACGCAGTATTTT. Its protein product is CASSVEERRRVNTQYF.

The chain couples TRBV4-1 to TRBJ2-7; a weak D match, TRBD1 (6 bases). The V and J ends lost 0 bases and 2 bases respectively, with 14 bases between them. The germline V gene encodes CDR1 MGHRA and CDR2 YSYEKL. This CDR3 contains 16 residues. The CDR3 loop reads CASSQDLAGQTYEQYF. The CDR3 DNA reads as TGCGCCAGCAGCCAAGATCTAGCAGGACAGACCTACGAGCAGTACTTC.

The sample holds one count of this clone. This chain connects TRBV6-2 or TRBV6-3 to TRBJ1-5; D gene uncertain. The CDR3 loop spans 16 amino acids. Trimming stripped 5 bases from V and 2 bases from J, with 16 bases between. Germline V lookup: CDR1 MNHEY, CDR2 SVGEGT. CDR3 protein: CASSPSGVGGNQPQHF. Here the CDR3 DNA reads TGTGCCAGCAGTCCGAGCGGGGTGGGCGGCAATCAGCCCCAGCATTTT.

The V call is TRBV19, the J call TRBJ2-3; 8 positions match TRBD2. This CDR3 comprises 16 residues. Germline values: CDR1 LNHDA, CDR2 SQIVND (reference sequence). V shed 4 bases, J shed 0 bases, and the junction held 6 bases outside the gene matches. This CDR3 is CASSRRSGSSTDTQYF. For the CDR3, the DNA is TGTGCCAGTAGTAGGAGGAGCGGGAGTAGCACAGATACGCAGTATTTT.

This clone was seen a few times. V usage is TRBV6-2 or TRBV6-3 and J usage is TRBJ1-3; D gene ambiguous. The CDR3 is 15 amino acids. Germline CDR1 MNHEY, CDR2 SVGEGT. Between the trimmed V and J ends, which lost 2 bases and 4 bases, there was a span of 12 bases. In nucleotides, the CDR3 is TGTGCCAGCAGTTACCGCGGGCGTCGAGGAAACACCATATATTTT. The encoded protein is CASSYRGRRGNTIYF.